The TCR beta chain under discussion was sequenced for a study of T-cell memory formation after mild COVID-19. From 5'RACE with constant-segment primers came TCR alpha and TCR beta cDNA libraries that carried sample barcodes and UMIs. TCRdb fed the 5' RACE reads into MiXCR, producing one record per CDR3 protein. This table holds tens of thousands of distinct CDR3 sequences, 9% to 15% found once. Notes on this clonotype: What it recognizes is unknown.

Study-wide results and limits: Clones that shrank (day 15 to 85) were balanced CD4/CD8, whereas later expanders leaned CD4+. Mainly CM and EM harbored the contracting CD4+ clones; mainly EMRA harbored the CD8+ ones.

This TCR was sampled from a young man who had mild COVID-19 (a few samples of this study predate the infection). Cell type and time point are not known. Sequencing was performed on PBMCs or a T cell subset sorted from them (not recorded which).

This chain's CDR3 is CASTPSLAGSLTGELFF. The CDR3 bases are TGTGCCAGCACCCCCTCCCTAGCGGGGAGCCTCACCGGGGAGCTGTTTTTT. The chain couples TRBV11-2 to TRBJ2-2; 9 positions agree with TRBD2. Looked up from germline, CDR1 is SGHAT and CDR2 is FQNNGV. This CDR3 has 17 amino acids. The junction had 13 bases not matched to a gene; V was cut back by 7 bases and J by 4 bases.